The 22 T cell receptor beta chains presented below share a single source sample, sequenced in a study of T cells in localized non-small cell lung cancer. Sequencing was performed with immunoSEQ multiplex PCR; in TCRdb, only in-frame clones are kept and a portion is missing. The data hold 25,000 to 35,000 clones, with about 87% observed a single time. The sequencing used peripheral blood, collected before any cancer treatment. Receptor source: a male donor aged 60 or older with stage I lung adenocarcinoma.

J is TRBJ1-1 and V is TRBV25-1, with a tentative D call TRBD1 (5 bases). The CDR3 covers 13 residues. The V gene lost 2 bases and the J gene lost 3 bases, with 7 bases spanning the gap. Germline V gene lookup returns CDR1 MGHDK and CDR2 SYGVNS. This CDR3 is CASSEKTDTEAFF. The CDR3 DNA is TGTGCCAGCAGTGAAAAGACAGACACTGAAGCTTTCTTT.

This chain connects TRBV6-7 to TRBJ1-1, with 10 nucleotides matching TRBD1. TRBV6-7 carries the ORF label, with uncertain function. The V gene end was trimmed by 4 bases and the J gene end by 3 bases; junction bases not matched to a gene: 5. This CDR3 contains 15 residues. The CDR3 region has the DNA TGTGCCAGCAGTTGGGACAGGGGAGTTCACACTGAAGCTTTCTTT. Translating it yields CASSWDRGVHTEAFF.

V and J are TRBV4-3 and TRBJ1-2; the D gene is possibly TRBD1 (5 bases). Deletions cut 4 bases from V and 8 bases from J, with 17 bases between. The CDR3 loop spans 14 amino acids. Germline loops: CDR1 LGHNA, CDR2 YSLEER. This chain's CDR3 is CASSRIKGEGGYTF. CDR3 nucleotide sequence: TGCGCCAGCAGCCGAATCAAGGGTGAGGGGGGCTACACCTTC.

V gene TRBV18 combines with J gene TRBJ1-2; TRBD1 might be the D (6 bases). V was pared by 3 bases and J by 1 base, with 12 bases between. The CDR3 sequence is 15 residues long. The germline V gene encodes CDR1 KGHSH and CDR2 LQKENI. The CDR3 region has the DNA TGTGCCAGCTCACCCAACAGGGACTTTAACTATGGCTACACCTTC. Its protein is CASSPNRDFNYGYTF.

The rearrangement links TRBV9 to TRBJ1-4; tentative D call: TRBD1 (5 bases). Germline CDR1 and CDR2: SGDLS and YYNGEE. The CDR3 is made up of 14 amino acids. V shed 2 bases and J shed 6 bases, with 11 bases lying between them. This chain's CDR3 is CASSVRGRDEKLFF. CDR3 DNA sequence: TGTGCCAGCAGCGTTCGGGGACGCGATGAAAAACTGTTTTTT.

The J gene is TRBJ2-3, the V gene TRBV30; no clear D. Germline CDR1 GTSNPN, CDR2 SVGIG (reference sequence). CDR3 length: 15 amino acids. V shed 0 bases and J shed 1 base, with 11 bases lying between them. The CDR3 loop is CAWSVPRKGTDTQYF. The CDR3 DNA reads as TGTGCCTGGAGTGTACCGAGAAAGGGCACAGATACGCAGTATTTT.

This chain uses TRBV30 with TRBJ2-3; the match to TRBD2 covers 11 bases. This CDR3 contains 13 residues. J was trimmed by 4 bases and V by 3 bases; bases with no gene match: 0. Germline loops: CDR1 GTSNPN, CDR2 SVGIG (reference sequence). The CDR3 is CAWRLAGADTQYF. The CDR3 nucleotides are TGTGCCTGGAGACTAGCGGGGGCAGATACGCAGTATTTT.

With respect to this clone: This CDR3 is also generated by other DNA sequences in the sample. The chain links TRBV19 to TRBJ1-5; D is undetermined. The CDR3 has 18 residues. The germline V and J ends were trimmed by 4 bases and 6 bases, with 25 bases remaining between them. Germline lookup yields CDR1 LNHDA and CDR2 SQIVND (reference sequence). CDR3 region: CASSRGGPRGVWGQPQHF. CDR3 nucleotides: TGTGCCAGTAGTAGAGGAGGCCCTCGGGGAGTGTGGGGTCAGCCCCAGCATTTT.

This sequence joins TRBV29-1 and TRBJ2-5, with TRBD1 identical over 10 bases. Looked up from germline, CDR1 is SQVTM and CDR2 is ANQGSEA. This CDR3 comprises 16 residues. V trimming: 0 bases; J trimming: 7 bases; junction bases outside the gene matches: 11. Here the CDR3 reads CSVEDHDRGRSGTQYF. The CDR3 DNA reads TGCAGCGTTGAAGATCACGACAGGGGGCGTAGCGGGACCCAGTACTTC. Looking up the rest from reference TRBV29-1 and TRBJ2-5 gives the full variable domain: SAVISQKPSRDICQRGTSLTIQCQVDSQVTMMFWYRQQPGQSLTLIATANQGSEATYESGFVIDKFPISRPNLTFSTLTVSNMSPEDSSIYLCSVEDHDRGRSGTQYFGPGTRLLVL.

Only one count was recorded for this clone. This rearrangement joins TRBV18 to TRBJ2-3; D not resolved. The V gene's germline CDR1 is KGHSH and CDR2 LQKENI. V was pared by 3 bases and J by 2 bases, with 15 bases between. The CDR3 contains 16 residues. CDR3 nucleotides: TGTGCCAGCTCACCGAGTCCCCCATCGGCCACAGATACGCAGTATTTT. Its protein is CASSPSPPSATDTQYF.

As to this clone: This CDR3 is also generated by other DNA sequences in the sample. Here the CDR3 reads CASSEADSNQPQHF. The CDR3 nucleotides read TGTGCCAGCAGTGAAGCCGACAGTAATCAGCCCCAGCATTTT. The chain couples TRBV2 to TRBJ1-5; TRBD1 might be the D (5 bases). CDR3 length: 14 amino acids. Germline assignment: CDR1 SNHLY and CDR2 FYNNEI. Trimming shortened V by 0 bases and J by 4 bases, and 7 bases separated the two germline ends.

The CDR3 nucleotides are TGTGCCAGCTCACCCGCGGGACAGAGTAGGAGGAACACTGAAGCTTTCTTT. Its protein product is CASSPAGQSRRNTEAFF. The rearrangement joins TRBV18 to TRBJ1-1; 7 positions agree with TRBD1. CDR3 length: 17 residues. Germline CDR1 and CDR2: KGHSH and LQKENI. The trim removed 3 bases at V and 1 base at J, leaving 11 bases unmatched.

This rearrangement joins TRBV6-1 to TRBJ1-5; D gene ambiguous. V lost 6 bases and J lost 9, with 9 bases in between. CDR3 length equals 11 residues. Looked up from germline, CDR1 is MNHNS and CDR2 is SASEGT. This chain's CDR3 is CASRDGVPQHF. In nucleotides, the CDR3 is TGTGCCAGCAGGGATGGGGTGCCCCAGCATTTT.

V usage is TRBV10-3 and J usage is TRBJ1-6; D uncertain. Germline assignment: CDR1 ENHRY and CDR2 SYGVKD. V was clipped by 7 bases and J by 8 bases, with 12 bases between them. This CDR3 region has 13 residues. CDR3 region: CAIKADPDSPLHF. CDR3 bases: TGTGCCATCAAGGCAGACCCCGATTCACCCCTCCACTTT.

This clone was detected only once. This is likely a read error, given that the CDR3 carries no conserved phenylalanine or tryptophan at its end. It is unclear where the CDR3 begins or ends on the DNA, so no DNA is shown, and the CDR3 is as TCRdb lists it. The rearrangement uses TRBV28 and TRBJ1-2. Germline lookup yields CDR1 MDHEN and CDR2 SYDVKM. The CDR3 length equals 11 residues, ends included. CDR3 sequence reads: CASGRGQSSRV.

Points on this clone: Its ends do not fully match the called genes, so a read error is possible. The chain carries TRBV6-5 and TRBJ1-5; 7 nucleotides align to TRBD1. The CDR3 extends over 14 amino acids. Germline V gene data show CDR1 as MNHEY and CDR2 as SVGAGI. This chain's CDR3 is CASSDRQGKQPQHF. In DNA, the CDR3 is TGTGCCAGCAGTGACCGACAGGGCAAACAGCCCCAGCATTTT.

The CDR3 DNA is TGTGCCAGCAGCTTAGCGGGGGTCCGTTCTGGGGCCAACGTCCTGACTTTC. Translating gives CASSLAGVRSGANVLTF. The chain couples TRBV7-2 to TRBJ2-6, with D perhaps assigned TRBD1 or TRBD2 (5 bases each). Germline CDR1 reads SGHTA; CDR2 reads FQGNSA. V dropped 0 bases and J dropped 1 base, with 10 bases sitting between them. The CDR3 consists of 17 residues.

This clone was counted once. This rearrangement joins TRBV6-1 to TRBJ2-3; D is possibly TRBD2 (5 bases). Germline values: CDR1 MNHNS, CDR2 SASEGT. The CDR3 has 13 residues. V was pared by 6 bases and J by 1 base, with 8 bases between. CDR3: CASRRVRTDTQYF. CDR3 nucleotide sequence: TGTGCCAGCAGGCGGGTCCGCACAGATACGCAGTATTTT.

The rearrangement links TRBV25-1 to TRBJ2-3, with D possibly TRBD1 on 5 matching bases. This CDR3 comprises 15 residues. Germline CDR1 and CDR2: MGHDK and SYGVNS. V lost 5 bases, J lost 5 bases, and 17 bases lay in between. The CDR3 sequence is CASSWSSSQGDTQYF. CDR3 nucleotide sequence: TGTGCCAGCAGTTGGTCCTCCAGTCAGGGAGATACGCAGTATTTT.

The V and J genes are TRBV9 and TRBJ2-1; D perhaps matches TRBD2 (6 bases). CDR3 length equals 17 residues. Trimming took off 0 bases at V and 1 base at J, with 14 bases between the two ends. CDR1 is SGDLS and CDR2 is YYNGEE in the germline V gene. CDR3 nucleotides: TGTGCCAGCAGCGTAGCTTCCACGGGGGTGTCCTACAATGAGCAGTTCTTC. Its protein product is CASSVASTGVSYNEQFF.

V usage is TRBV18 and J usage is TRBJ2-2; 8 bases match TRBD2. V shed 5 bases and J 9 bases; nucleotides not matched to a gene: 11. Germline loops: CDR1 KGHSH, CDR2 LQKENI. The CDR3 runs to 15 residues. Here the CDR3 DNA reads TGTGCCAGCTCAACGCGTACCAGCGGGGGCCGGGAGCTGTTTTTT. This codes for CASSTRTSGGRELFF.

The CDR3: CASSLDTGTGGCETQYF. CDR3 in DNA: TGTGCCAGCAGCTTGGATACCGGGACAGGGGGCTGTGAGACCCAGTACTTC. V usage is TRBV7-6 and J usage is TRBJ2-5, with 12 bases aligning to TRBD1. Germline lookup yields CDR1 SGHVS and CDR2 FNYEAQ. The ends lost 3 bases at V and 5 bases at J; junction bases unmatched: 10. The CDR3 sequence is 17 residues long.